Listed here is a single TCR beta chain. Donors in Cohort 3 counted as recovered after two negative PCRs, clearance, or symptom resolution. The sample comes from a study of blood T cell repertoires in COVID-19. Across the study: From T cells, B-cell-depleted T cells, or PBMCs came the material, which was cDNA or gDNA.

Germline V gene data show CDR1 as WSHSY and CDR2 as SAAADI. The CDR3 is 14 residues long. Unmatched junction bases numbered 5, after V lost 4 bases and J lost 3 bases. Clones were sequenced by immunoSEQ multiplex PCR, and TCRdb holds only the in-frame ones, with some missing. The sample shows 130,000 or so clones, approximately 80% of them seen only once. The TCR originated in a man in his fifties or sixties who had recovered from COVID-19. The chain carries TRBV10-2 and TRBJ1-1, with 7 positions matching TRBD1. Input material: PBMCs or T cells enriched from blood (not recorded which). CDR3 region: CASSGQGGDTEAFF. In nucleotides, the CDR3 is TGCGCCAGCAGTGGACAGGGAGGAGACACTGAAGCTTTCTTT.